This T cell receptor beta chain comes out of a study of identifying expanded T cells in peripheral blood. This CDR3 contains 16 residues. V shed 2 bases, J shed 8 bases, and the junction held 13 bases outside the gene matches. CDR1 and CDR2 from the germline V gene are SGHNT and YYREEE (reference sequence). Profiled with immunoSEQ multiplex PCR; TCRdb holds only in-frame clones, not every one. The data show 100,000 to 150,000 clones, 70% to 90% seen once. Sample: blood. V is TRBV5-4 and J is TRBJ2-1; 7 bases align to TRBD2. The source of this sequence is a person aged 18 to 75 in good health. DNA of the CDR3: TGTGCCAGCAGCTTCCCGGGACTACCGGGCCGGGATGAGCAGTTCTTC. It yields the protein CASSFPGLPGRDEQFF.